The T cell receptor (beta chain) under discussion was sequenced for a study of vaccination effects on CD4 cells after COVID-19. Whole-study context: Post-vaccine sampling occurred a median 72 days after the second dose.

Libraries were prepared by immunoSEQ multiplex PCR; TCRdb keeps only in-frame clonotypes and omits some of them. The profile covers fewer than 75,000 clones, with under 85% appearing a single time and 4.3% taken by the ten largest. Culture proceeded for about ten days, and CD4+ T cells were then isolated. Two-dose BNT162b2 or mRNA-1273 vaccination was given to participants. Nucleocapsid antibody tests were negative, and the vaccine recipients had no prior SARS-CoV-2 infection. V lost 5 bases to trimming and J lost 7 bases, with 17 bases between them. Germline assignment: CDR1 MNHEY and CDR2 SVGAGI. This CDR3 region has 15 residues. This clone is a singleton in its sample. Its antigen is unidentified. Overall study findings and caveats: Researchers report that only 1 of 255 vaccine-induced clones in healthy vaccinees cross-reacted with common cold coronaviruses. Researchers reported few convalescent patients and no early post-infection timepoints in the study.

The source material was CD4+ T cells from PBMCs cultured without peptide, sampled after COVID-19 vaccination. This chain links TRBV6-5 with TRBJ1-4, with D perhaps TRBD1 (5 bases). The TCR originated in a human donor who received a COVID-19 vaccine. CDR3 loop: CASSTRDGAFEKLFF. As DNA, the CDR3 is TGTGCCAGCAGTACGCGGGACGGTGCGTTTGAAAAACTGTTTTTT.